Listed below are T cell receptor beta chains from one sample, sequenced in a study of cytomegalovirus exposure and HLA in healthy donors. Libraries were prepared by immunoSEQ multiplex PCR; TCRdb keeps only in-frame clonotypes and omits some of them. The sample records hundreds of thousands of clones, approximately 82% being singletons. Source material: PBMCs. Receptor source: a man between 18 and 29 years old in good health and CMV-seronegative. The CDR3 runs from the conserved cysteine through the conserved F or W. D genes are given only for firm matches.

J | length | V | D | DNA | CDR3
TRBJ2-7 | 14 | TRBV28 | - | TGTGCCAGCAGTTTACCTAGCGCCTCCTACGAGCAGTACTTC | CASSLPSASYEQYF
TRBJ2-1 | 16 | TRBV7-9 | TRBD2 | TGTTCCAGCAGCTCCTCTTCTTCTAGCGGGAGAAATGAGCAGTTCTTC | CSSSSSSSSGRNEQFF
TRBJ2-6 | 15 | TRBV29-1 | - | TGCAGCGCCCTCGACAAGTCCTCTGGGGCCAACGTCCTGACTTTC | CSALDKSSGANVLTF
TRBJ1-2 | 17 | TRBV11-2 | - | TGTGCCAGCAGCATACGGAGGAGGGGTGGAGGGGACTATGGCTACACCTTC | CASSIRRRGGGDYGYTF
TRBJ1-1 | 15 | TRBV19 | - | TGTGCCAGTAGTGATCCCAAAGGATTCAGGGGAGACGCTTTCTTT | CASSDPKGFRGDAFF
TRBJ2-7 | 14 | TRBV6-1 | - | TGTGCCAGCAACTATGGAGCCTTCTCCTACGAGCAGTACTTC | CASNYGAFSYEQYF
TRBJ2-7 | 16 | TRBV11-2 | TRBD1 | TGTGCCAGCAGCGCTAGTGCCGGGACAGGATCCTACGAGCAGTACTTC | CASSASAGTGSYEQYF
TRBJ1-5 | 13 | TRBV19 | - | TGTGCCAGTAGTCTTCTCGGCAATCAGCCCCAGCATTTT | CASSLLGNQPQHF
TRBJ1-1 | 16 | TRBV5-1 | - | TGCGCCAGCAGCTTGGGATACACAGGGACGGATACTGAAGCTTTCTTT | CASSLGYTGTDTEAFF
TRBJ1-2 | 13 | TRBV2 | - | TGTGCCAGCGGACTGATGGAGGGCTGGGGCTACACCTTC | CASGLMEGWGYTF